The entry below gives a single T cell receptor beta chain sequence along with its context. PCR used 60 Vbeta primers and 13 Jbeta primers. Sequencing was performed with immunoSEQ multiplex PCR; in TCRdb, only in-frame clones are kept and a portion is missing. The table shows roughly 180,000 clones, with roughly 10% occurring only once. Germline V CDR1 and CDR2: MGHRA, YSYEKL. V shed 4 bases, J shed 2 bases, and the junction held 3 bases outside the gene matches. The CDR3 loop spans 15 amino acids. This record belongs to a study of cytomegalovirus exposure and HLA in healthy donors. Material: PBMCs. This chain joins TRBV4-1 and TRBJ2-7; 12 nucleotides agree with TRBD2. This sequence originates from a woman younger than 45 in good health and CMV-seropositive. CDR3 in DNA: TGCGCCAGCAGCCTTGGACTAGCGGGGCCCTACGAGCAGTACTTC. It yields the protein CASSLGLAGPYEQYF.